The entry below describes one T cell receptor (beta chain). No antigen is known for it. The data belong to a study of T cell repertoires in cytomegalovirus infection. The wider study: Matching HLA type and CMV infection were both indicated by public TCR beta signatures. Study results and caveats: Identification of carriers of CMV plus the relevant HLA was performed using cumulative public TCR beta family frequency. Clonotypes of TCR beta that were HLA-C-restricted and CMV-specific dominated the ex vivo response.

CDR1 is SEHNR, CDR2 FQNEAQ, per germline (reference sequence). V gave up 1 base and J gave up 5 bases, with 8 bases separating them. The CDR3 covers 14 residues. TCRdb ran MiXCR on the reads and lists one entry per CDR3 protein. The data show a few hundred thousand distinct CDR3 sequences, with about 18% seen just once and roughly 45% held by the top ten. Sequenced material: CD8+ T cells from PBMCs. The chain couples TRBV7-9 to TRBJ2-2; maybe TRBD1 (5 bases). The receptor's source is a human donor in good health (CMV status not recorded). Some clones in this sample may be carry-over from other donors' samples. The CDR3 protein is CASSLVTGTGELFF. CDR3 sequence (DNA): TGTGCCAGCAGCTTAGTCACAGGAACCGGGGAGCTGTTTTTT.